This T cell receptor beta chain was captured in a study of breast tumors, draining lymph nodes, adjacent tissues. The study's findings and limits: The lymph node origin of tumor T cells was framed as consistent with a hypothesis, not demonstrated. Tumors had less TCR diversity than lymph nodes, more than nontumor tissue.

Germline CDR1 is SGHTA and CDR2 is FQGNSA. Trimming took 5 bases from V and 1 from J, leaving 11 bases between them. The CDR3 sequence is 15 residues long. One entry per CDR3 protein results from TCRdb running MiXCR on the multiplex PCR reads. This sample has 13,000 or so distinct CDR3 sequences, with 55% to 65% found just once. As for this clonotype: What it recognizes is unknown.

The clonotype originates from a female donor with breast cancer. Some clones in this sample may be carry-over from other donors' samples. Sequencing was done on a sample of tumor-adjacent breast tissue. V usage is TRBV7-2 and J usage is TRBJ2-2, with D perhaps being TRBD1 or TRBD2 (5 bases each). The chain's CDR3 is CASSQGRLNTGELFF. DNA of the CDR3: TGTGCCAGCAGCCAGGGACGGCTGAACACCGGGGAGCTGTTTTTT.